These 30 T cell receptor beta chains were all obtained from the same sample, sequenced in a study of neurological immune-mediated disorders. TCRdb re-called the 5' RACE reads through MiXCR, storing one row per CDR3 protein. The sample has around 100,000 distinct CDR3 sequences, about a tenth seen once. Regarding time point: longitudinal time-point 3. Specimen: PBMCs. Source of these receptors: a female donor with HTLV-1-associated myelopathy (HAM/TSP).

This clonotype was seen a few times. The junction differs from germline at one of its ends, possibly a read error. This chain links TRBV15 with TRBJ2-1; D is possibly TRBD2 (5 bases). Germline-derived CDR1 and CDR2 are LNHNV and YYDKDF (reference sequence). The CDR3 spans 18 residues. The CDR3 sequence is CATSRDVGILSSYNEQFF. The CDR3 nucleotides read TGTGCTACCAGCAGAGATGTCGGGATCTTAAGCTCCTACAATGAGCAGTTCTTC.

This clonotype was detected many times. The rearrangement joins TRBV11-2 to TRBJ2-3, with TRBD2 matching over 12 bases. Per the germline V gene, CDR1 is SGHAT and CDR2 is FQNNGV. The CDR3 has 17 amino acids. With 5 bases clipped from V and 4 bases from J, the junction kept 10 bases outside the gene matches. The CDR3 here is CASSQSLAGGLADTQYF. The CDR3, as DNA: TGTGCCAGCAGCCAGAGCCTAGCGGGGGGGTTGGCAGATACGCAGTATTTT. Supplemented by reference TRBV11-2 and TRBJ2-3, the full variable domain reads EAGVAQSPRYKIIEKRQSVAFWCNPISGHATLYWYQQILGQGPKLLIQFQNNGVVDDSQLPKDRFSAERLKGVDSTLKIQPAKLEDSAVYLCASSQSLAGGLADTQYFGPGTRLTVL.

This clonotype has at least ten counts. V is TRBV5-1 and J is TRBJ2-3; 10 bases agree with TRBD2. J was trimmed by 7 bases and V by 0 bases; bases with no gene match: 5. Germline CDR1 reads SGHRS; CDR2 reads YFSETQ. The CDR3 is made up of 15 amino acids. CDR3 sequence reads: CASSLVAGGMNTQYF. CDR3 in DNA: TGCGCCAGCAGCTTGGTAGCGGGGGGAATGAATACGCAGTATTTT.

This clonotype was counted ten times or more. This chain uses TRBV5-6 with TRBJ2-2; D is possibly TRBD2 (5 bases). In germline, CDR1 is SGHDT, CDR2 YYEEEE. V dropped 4 bases and J dropped 6 bases, with 16 bases sitting between them. This CDR3 has 15 amino acids. This chain's CDR3 is CASSRGPADPGELFF. CDR3 DNA: TGTGCCAGCAGCCGCGGGCCGGCAGACCCCGGGGAGCTGTTTTTT.

In its sample, this clonotype was seen once. A junction end diverges from the germline sequence, so it may reflect a read error. The V gene is TRBV5-1, the J gene TRBJ2-2; D is possibly TRBD2 (5 bases). CDR3 length equals 13 residues. Germline V lookup: CDR1 SGHRS, CDR2 YFSETQ. This chain's CDR3 is CVSSLTSTGELFF. The DNA for the CDR3 is TGCGTCAGCAGCCTAACTAGCACCGGGGAGCTGTTTTTT.

This clonotype was counted a single time. A much larger clonotype is one base distant, so this may be a read error. This chain connects TRBV7-6 to TRBJ2-7; D is undetermined. CDR1 and CDR2 from the germline V gene are SGHVS and FNYEAQ. The V gene lost 1 base and the J gene lost 2 bases, with 12 bases spanning the gap. The length of the CDR3 is 15 residues. The chain's CDR3 is CASSLDLCRTYEQYF. The CDR3 DNA sequence: TGTGCCAGCAGCTTAGATTTATGCAGGACCTACGAGCAGTACTTC.

This clonotype occurred many times. The chain has TRBV20-1 and TRBJ1-4, with a weak D call TRBD1 (5 bases). The CDR3 is made up of 15 amino acids. The germline V and J ends were trimmed by 0 bases and 4 bases, with 12 bases remaining between them. Germline V gene sequence: CDR1 DFQATT, CDR2 SNEGSKA (reference sequence). In DNA form, the CDR3 reads TGCAGTGCTAGAGATAGGGGCAGTAGTAATGAAAAACTGTTTTTT. It codes for CSARDRGSSNEKLFF.

The sample holds many counts of this clonotype. V usage is TRBV5-1 and J usage is TRBJ1-2; D is possibly TRBD1 (6 bases). Deletions cut 4 bases from V and 5 bases from J, with 12 bases between. There are 13 residues in the CDR3. In germline, CDR1 is SGHRS, CDR2 YFSETQ. The CDR3 DNA reads TGCGCCAGCAGCCCAATACAGGGATATGGCTACACCTTC. This codes for CASSPIQGYGYTF.

This clonotype showed up many times. The J gene is TRBJ2-2, the V gene TRBV24-1; possibly TRBD1 or TRBD2 for D (5 bases each). The germline V gene encodes CDR1 KGHDR and CDR2 SFDVKD. The CDR3 covers 15 residues. Trimming shortened V by 12 bases and J by 0 bases, and 16 bases separated the two germline ends. CDR3: CAVGPGTANTGELFF. The CDR3 bases are TGTGCCGTAGGTCCGGGGACGGCGAACACCGGGGAGCTGTTTTTT.

This clonotype was seen ten or more times. The rearrangement links TRBV7-2 to TRBJ2-5; no clear D gene. Looked up from germline, CDR1 is SGHTA and CDR2 is FQGNSA. V was cut by 5 bases and J by 5 bases, with 15 bases left in between. CDR3 size: 14 residues. CDR3 region: CASSPSTVRETQYF. For the CDR3, the DNA is TGTGCCAGCAGCCCTTCGACGGTTAGGGAGACCCAGTACTTC.

At least ten counts were recorded for this clonotype. This chain joins TRBV12-3 or TRBV12-4 and TRBJ1-1, with TRBD1 as a possible D gene (5 bases). This CDR3 has 13 residues. V was pared by 2 bases and J by 3 bases, with 7 bases between. CDR3 DNA: TGTGCCAGCAGTTTATTCAGGGACACTGAAGCTTTCTTT. Translated, it gives CASSLFRDTEAFF.

Ten or more counts support this clonotype. This could be a read error, since a much larger clone is one nucleotide away. CDR3 residues: CASSDGGYVDTQYF. Here the CDR3 DNA reads TGCGCCAGCAGCGACGGGGGGTACGTAGATACGCAGTATTTT. This rearrangement joins TRBV5-1 to TRBJ2-3; 7 positions agree with TRBD2. The length of the CDR3 is 14 residues. V dropped 4 bases and J dropped 5; count of bases not matched to a gene: 7. CDR1 is SGHRS and CDR2 is YFSETQ in the germline V gene.

This clonotype came up many times. The chain joins TRBV25-1 to TRBJ2-6; D gene unclear. Germline V lookup: CDR1 MGHDK, CDR2 SYGVNS. The CDR3 has 16 residues. V lost 3 bases and J lost 0, with 9 bases in between. The CDR3 protein is CASSDSQTSGANVLTF. In DNA form, the CDR3 reads TGTGCCAGCAGTGACTCGCAGACCTCTGGGGCCAACGTCCTGACTTTC. The whole variable domain, filled in from reference TRBV25-1 and TRBJ2-6, reads EADIYQTPRYLVIGTGKKITLECSQTMGHDKMYWYQQDPGMELHLIHYSYGVNSTEKGDLSSESTVSRIRTEHFPLTLESARPSHTSQYLCASSDSQTSGANVLTFGAGSRLTVL.

This clonotype was found a few times. V usage is TRBV5-1 and J usage is TRBJ2-6, with 8 bases aligning to TRBD1. The CDR3 covers 16 residues. Germline CDR1 is SGHRS and CDR2 is YFSETQ. V trimming: 9 bases; J trimming: 0 bases; junction bases outside the gene matches: 8. The chain's CDR3 is CATHRDRSSGANVLTF. In DNA, the CDR3 is TGCGCCACACACCGGGACAGGAGCTCTGGGGCCAACGTCCTGACTTTC.

This clonotype was detected only once. V usage is TRBV5-6 and J usage is TRBJ2-7; D is ambiguous. With 1 base removed from V and 8 bases from J, the gap between germline ends came to 16 bases. CDR3 length: 14 residues. CDR1 is SGHDT and CDR2 is YYEEEE in the germline V gene. CDR3 coding DNA: TGTGCCAGCAGCTTGCAATTACAGAGTTATAAGCAGTACTTC. Translation gives CASSLQLQSYKQYF.

Many counts were recorded for this clonotype. The rearrangement uses TRBV20-1 and TRBJ2-3; D may be TRBD1 (6 bases). CDR1 and CDR2 (germline): DFQATT, SNEGSKA (reference sequence). CDR3 size: 15 residues. The V gene lost 1 base and the J gene lost 4 bases, with 15 bases spanning the gap. CDR3 coding DNA: TGCAGTGCTAGAGGAACCCAGGGGAACGCAGATACGCAGTATTTT. Its protein product is CSARGTQGNADTQYF.

This clonotype appeared a few times. J is TRBJ2-1 and V is TRBV5-1; 11 nucleotides align to TRBD2. This CDR3 has 16 residues. Germline V gene lookup returns CDR1 SGHRS and CDR2 YFSETQ. With 2 bases clipped from V and 5 bases from J, the junction kept 6 bases outside the gene matches. The CDR3 loop reads CASSLLAGGRNNEQFF. The CDR3 DNA sequence: TGCGCCAGCAGCTTATTAGCGGGGGGGAGAAACAATGAGCAGTTCTTC. Using reference TRBV5-1 and TRBJ2-1 for the parts outside the CDR3, the full variable domain is KAGVTQTPRYLIKTRGQQVTLSCSPISGHRSVSWYQQTPGQGLQFLFEYFSETQRNKGNFPGRFSGRQFSNSRSEMNVSTLELGDSALYLCASSLLAGGRNNEQFFGPGTRLTVL.

The table lists this clonotype with many counts. The chain recombines TRBV27 with TRBJ2-3; D may be TRBD2 (6 bases). The CDR3 length is 14 residues. V shed 6 bases and J shed 3 bases, with 13 bases lying between them. Germline CDR1 and CDR2: MNHEY and SMNVEV (reference sequence). The DNA of the CDR3 is TGTGCCAGCAGAGGGGAGGTAGCGACAGATACGCAGTATTTT. Amino acids: CASRGEVATDTQYF.

This clonotype appeared many times. V gene TRBV20-1 combines with J gene TRBJ2-2, with D perhaps matching TRBD1 or TRBD2 (6 bases each). Germline-derived CDR1 and CDR2 are DFQATT and SNEGSKA (reference sequence). V lost 3 bases and J lost 7, with 15 bases in between. The CDR3 consists of 14 residues. CDR3 region: CSARDGGEVGELFF. The CDR3 nucleotides read TGCAGTGCTAGGGACGGGGGCGAGGTCGGGGAGCTGTTTTTT.

The table lists this clonotype with many counts. The chain couples TRBV20-1 to TRBJ1-2, with TRBD1 identical over 9 bases. With 6 bases clipped from V and 5 bases from J, the junction kept 7 bases outside the gene matches. The CDR3 spans 13 residues. Germline V lookup: CDR1 DFQATT, CDR2 SNEGSKA (reference sequence). CDR3 region: CSAPLGQGYGYTF. The CDR3 coding sequence is TGCAGTGCCCCGCTTGGACAGGGGTATGGCTACACCTTC.

In its sample, this clonotype was seen many times. The rearrangement links TRBV20-1 to TRBJ2-7; D unclear. CDR1 and CDR2 (germline): DFQATT, SNEGSKA (reference sequence). The CDR3 loop spans 12 amino acids. Deletions cut 1 base from V and 1 base from J, with 5 bases between. The CDR3 DNA is TGCAGTGCTAGAGTTCAGTCCTACGAGCAGTACTTC. It specifies CSARVQSYEQYF.

This clonotype was picked up many times. The chain joins TRBV20-1 to TRBJ2-5; 7 bases are shared with TRBD1. Per germline, CDR1 DFQATT and CDR2 SNEGSKA (reference sequence). Unmatched junction bases numbered 14, after V lost 0 bases and J lost 7 bases. This CDR3 region has 16 residues. As DNA, the CDR3 is TGCAGTGCTAGAGAGACCAGGGGGTCACTAGGCGGGACCCAGTACTTC. This codes for CSARETRGSLGGTQYF.

About this clonotype itself: The junction differs from germline at one of its ends, possibly a read error. The gene calls are TRBV12-5 and TRBJ2-1, with TRBD2 as a possible D gene (6 bases). CDR1 is LGHNT, CDR2 FRNRAP, per germline. The CDR3 runs 14 residues. Written as DNA, the CDR3 is TGTGCTAGTGGTTCCCGGATTCCGGGGGAGGCCCCGATCTTC. It codes for CASGSRIPGEAPIF.

This clonotype showed up many times. The chain carries TRBV5-5 and TRBJ2-1, with D perhaps assigned TRBD1 or TRBD2 (6 bases each). Germline assignment: CDR1 SGHKS and CDR2 YYEKEE (reference sequence). The CDR3 spans 15 residues. The V end lost 0 bases, the J end lost 6 bases, and 13 bases lay between the germline ends. The CDR3 region has the DNA TGTGCCAGCAGCTTGGGTTGGGGGGCGGGCAATGAGCAGTTCTTC. Its translation: CASSLGWGAGNEQFF.

This clonotype has a handful of counts. The chain has TRBV6-5 and TRBJ1-1, with D possibly TRBD1 on 5 matching bases. Germline lookup yields CDR1 MNHEY and CDR2 SVGAGI. The ends were cut back, 5 bases at V and 0 bases at J, with 7 bases in the middle. The CDR3 extends over 13 amino acids. The CDR3 nucleotides read TGTGCCAGCAGTCAGACAGTGAACACTGAAGCTTTCTTT. Translation: CASSQTVNTEAFF.

This clonotype was detected ten times or more. The chain links TRBV5-1 to TRBJ2-3; 12 bases fit TRBD1. V dropped 0 bases and J dropped 5; count of bases not matched to a gene: 4. The V gene's germline CDR1 is SGHRS and CDR2 YFSETQ. This CDR3 is 16 amino acids long. The CDR3 sequence is CASSLGGQGARDTQYF. DNA of the CDR3: TGCGCCAGCAGCTTGGGGGGACAGGGGGCTCGAGATACGCAGTATTTT.

The rearrangement joins TRBV3-1 to TRBJ1-1; no firm D call. V shed 3 bases and J shed 4 bases, with 9 bases lying between them. CDR1 is LGHDT and CDR2 is YNNKEL in the germline V gene (reference sequence). The length of the CDR3 is 13 residues. CDR3 in amino acids: CASSHERSTEAFF. The CDR3 region has the DNA TGTGCCAGCAGCCATGAGCGCAGCACTGAAGCTTTCTTT. The whole variable domain, filled in from reference TRBV3-1 and TRBJ1-1, reads DTAVSQTPKYLVTQMGNDKSIKCEQNLGHDTMYWYKQDSKKFLKIMFSYNNKELIINETVPNRFSPKSPDKAHLNLHINSLELGDSAVYFCASSHERSTEAFFGQGTRLTVV.

Turning to this clonotype: A much larger clone sits a single nucleotide away, making a read error possible. This chain links TRBV4-2 with TRBJ2-7; D remains unclear. The CDR3 contains 13 residues. The germline gives CDR1 LGHNA, CDR2 YNFKEQ. The V end was cut by 3 bases, the J end by 2 bases, with 8 bases between. The CDR3 loop is CASSHSVAYEQYF. CDR3 DNA: TGTGCCAGCAGCCATTCAGTAGCCTACGAGCAGTACTTC.

This clonotype was detected ten times or more. V usage is TRBV20-1 and J usage is TRBJ2-6, with D tentatively TRBD1 (6 bases). Germline V lookup: CDR1 DFQATT, CDR2 SNEGSKA (reference sequence). Trimming removed 1 base from V and 1 base from J, with 20 bases in between. CDR3 size: 19 residues. CDR3 bases: TGCAGTGCTAGAGTGGAGAGGGGGTGGACCCAATCTGGGGCCAACGTCCTGACTTTC. As protein: CSARVERGWTQSGANVLTF.

This clonotype was seen repeatedly, ten times or more. The chain couples TRBV5-1 to TRBJ2-1; D gene unclear. This CDR3 contains 14 residues. Germline CDR1 and CDR2: SGHRS and YFSETQ. V was clipped by 1 base and J by 4 bases, with 9 bases between them. The CDR3 is CASSLTPAYNEQFF. The CDR3 region has the DNA TGCGCCAGCAGCTTGACGCCGGCTTACAATGAGCAGTTCTTC.